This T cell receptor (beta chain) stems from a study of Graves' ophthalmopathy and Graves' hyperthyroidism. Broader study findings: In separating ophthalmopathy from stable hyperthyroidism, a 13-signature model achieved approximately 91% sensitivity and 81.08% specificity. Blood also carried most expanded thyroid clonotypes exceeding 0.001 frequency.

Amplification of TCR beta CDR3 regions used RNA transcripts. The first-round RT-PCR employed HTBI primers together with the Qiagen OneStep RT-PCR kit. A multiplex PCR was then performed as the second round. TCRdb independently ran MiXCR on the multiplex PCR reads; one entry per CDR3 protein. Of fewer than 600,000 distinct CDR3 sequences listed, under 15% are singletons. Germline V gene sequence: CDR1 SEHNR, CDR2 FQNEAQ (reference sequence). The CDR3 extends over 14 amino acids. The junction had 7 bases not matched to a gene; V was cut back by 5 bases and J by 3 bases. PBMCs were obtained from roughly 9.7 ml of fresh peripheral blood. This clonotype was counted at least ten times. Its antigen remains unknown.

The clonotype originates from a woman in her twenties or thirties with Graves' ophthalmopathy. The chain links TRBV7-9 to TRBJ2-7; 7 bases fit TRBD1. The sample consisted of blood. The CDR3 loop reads CASSPDRALYEQYF. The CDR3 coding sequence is TGTGCCAGCAGCCCAGACAGGGCCCTCTACGAGCAGTACTTC.